Each of the 9 T cell receptor beta chains below was sequenced from the same sample in a study of post-analysis software for immune sequencing data. Overall study findings and caveats: Relative to controls, patients had roughly five TRBV segments at higher frequency, with TRBV5-6, TRBV5-1 and TRBV20-1 among these.

These TCRs are of unknown antigen specificity. Prepared TCR beta cDNA libraries contained unique molecular identifiers. One entry per CDR3 protein results from TCRdb running MiXCR on the PCR reads. This sample carries 450,000 to 700,000 distinct CDR3 sequences, roughly 46% of them seen once, and the ten largest clones take about 1.5%. Sequencing used blood. Every receptor here comes from a girl under 18 with multiple sclerosis.

This clonotype was seen only a few times. An end of the junction differs from the germline gene, which may be a read error. The rearrangement joins TRBV3-1 to TRBJ2-7, with no clear D. This CDR3 is built from 14 residues. Germline V gene sequence: CDR1 LGHDT, CDR2 YNNKEL (reference sequence). CDR3 in DNA: TGTGCCAGCGGCCAAGAGTCAGGCTCCTACGAGCAGTACTTC. It is translated as CASGQESGSYEQYF.

The V call is TRBV7-7, the J call TRBJ2-3, with TRBD2 as a possible D gene (6 bases). The CDR3 totals 16 residues. Trimming stripped 5 bases from V and 0 bases from J, with 15 bases between. Germline CDR1 SSHAT, CDR2 FNYEAQ (reference sequence). The CDR3 sequence: CASSATGALSTDTQYF. In DNA, the CDR3 is TGTGCCAGCAGCGCTACGGGAGCCCTAAGCACAGATACGCAGTATTTT.

V and J are TRBV20-1 and TRBJ2-1; 9 bases map to TRBD2. The CDR3 spans 15 residues. Germline CDR1 and CDR2: DFQATT and SNEGSKA (reference sequence). V was clipped by 6 bases and J by 9 bases; unmatched bases: 15. CDR3 in DNA: TGCAGTGCCCATATCCCTAGCGGGGAAGTCATTGAGCAGTTCTTC. Amino acid sequence: CSAHIPSGEVIEQFF.

The table lists this clonotype with a few counts. The gene calls are TRBV5-1 and TRBJ1-2, with 7 bases fitting TRBD1. CDR1 is SGHRS, CDR2 YFSETQ, per germline. V was pared by 5 bases and J by 3 bases, with 7 bases of the junction left unmatched. The CDR3 totals 14 residues. The CDR3 protein is CASSLTGTDYGYTF. In DNA form, the CDR3 reads TGCGCCAGCAGTTTAACCGGGACAGACTATGGCTACACCTTC.

This clonotype was recorded many times. The rearrangement joins TRBV5-1 to TRBJ2-1; 9 nucleotides match TRBD2. The germline CDR1 and CDR2 sequences are SGHRS and YFSETQ. Trimming removed 0 bases from V and 4 bases from J; junction bases left unmatched: 2. The CDR3 is made up of 15 amino acids. The CDR3 protein is CASSLAAGGYNEQFF. CDR3 nucleotide sequence: TGCGCCAGCAGCTTGGCAGCGGGAGGATACAATGAGCAGTTCTTC.

The V and J genes are TRBV12-3 or TRBV12-4 and TRBJ1-6; D possibly corresponds to TRBD1 (5 bases). The CDR3 has 13 residues. Trimming cost V 6 bases and J 8 bases, with 11 bases left between them. The CDR3: CASRGDTYSPLHF. The DNA for the CDR3 is TGTGCCAGCAGGGGGGATACTTATTCACCCCTCCACTTT.

The CDR3 sequence: CASSQGQRPKAFF. DNA of the CDR3: TGTGCCAGCAGCCAAGGACAGCGTCCCAAAGCTTTCTTT. The chain couples TRBV3-1 to TRBJ1-1; a weak D match, TRBD1 (5 bases). V shed 1 base and J shed 9 bases, with 12 bases lying between them. Germline V CDR1 and CDR2: LGHDT, YNNKEL (reference sequence). The CDR3 loop spans 13 amino acids.

Concerning this clonotype itself: The junction and the germline gene differ at one end; a read error may be behind it. The chain links TRBV5-1 to TRBJ2-3; TRBD2 might be the D (6 bases). The germline V gene has CDR1 SGHRS and CDR2 YFSETQ. The CDR3 runs to 20 residues. CDR3 sequence: CASSPYGRARYPGRTDTQYF. The CDR3 DNA reads as TGCGCTAGCAGCCCATATGGCCGAGCCCGGTACCCGGGGAGGACAGATACGCAGTATTTT. The full variable domain, rest sourced from reference TRBV5-1 and TRBJ2-3, is KAGVTQTPRYLIKTRGQQVTLSCSPISGHRSVSWYQQTPGQGLQFLFEYFSETQRNKGNFPGRFSGRQFSNSRSEMNVSTLELGDSALYLCASSPYGRARYPGRTDTQYFGPGTRLTVL.

This clonotype has more than one count but fewer than ten. This rearrangement joins TRBV12-3 or TRBV12-4 to TRBJ2-1; tentative D call: TRBD2 (5 bases). With 1 base removed from V and 0 bases from J, the gap between germline ends came to 10 bases. The CDR3 sequence is 16 residues long. For the CDR3, the DNA is TGTGCCAGCAGTTTAGGTGAGCGGAGCTCCTACAATGAGCAGTTCTTC. Translation gives CASSLGERSSYNEQFF.